These 12 T cell receptor beta chains were all obtained from the same sample, sequenced in a study of T-cell memory formation after mild COVID-19. TCRdb passed the 5' RACE reads through MiXCR, listing each CDR3 protein once. The table shows almost 550,000 distinct CDR3 sequences, with approximately 20% occurring only once. Sequencing was performed on PBMCs or a T cell subset sorted from them (not recorded which). These receptors all come from an adult woman who had mild COVID-19 (a few samples of this study predate the infection). Cell type and time point are not known.

This chain joins TRBV7-9 and TRBJ2-7; no clear D. V gave up 5 bases and J gave up 2 bases, with 16 bases separating them. Germline V CDR1 and CDR2: SEHNR, FQNEAQ (reference sequence). CDR3 length equals 15 residues. Written as DNA, the CDR3 is TGTGCCAGCAGCCCGAGTGGTCTCGTCGCCTACGAGCAGTACTTC. Encoded protein: CASSPSGLVAYEQYF.

This clonotype has just a few counts. This sequence joins TRBV5-1 and TRBJ2-7; TRBD2 agrees at 7 bases. This CDR3 contains 13 residues. With V trimmed by 0 bases and J by 7 bases, 4 bases remained unmatched. Germline V gene data show CDR1 as SGHRS and CDR2 as YFSETQ. DNA for the CDR3: TGCGCCAGCAGCTTGGGAAGCGGGGAGGAGCAGTACTTC. This codes for CASSLGSGEEQYF.

V usage is TRBV12-3 or TRBV12-4 and J usage is TRBJ2-3, with D unresolved. The length of the CDR3 is 15 residues. Trimming removed 3 bases at V and 5 bases at J, with 15 bases between. The CDR3 bases are TGTGCCAGCAGTTTCTGGCTATCGAAGGGAGATACGCAGTATTTT. This sequence encodes CASSFWLSKGDTQYF.

This clonotype was detected only a few times. The chain carries TRBV29-1 and TRBJ2-1; a weak D match, TRBD2 (5 bases). The CDR3 has 14 residues. V was pared by 4 bases and J by 2 bases, with 12 bases between. Germline values: CDR1 SQVTM, CDR2 ANQGSEA. CDR3 nucleotides: TGCAGCGTTGTTAGGACTGGGGCCTACAATGAGCAGTTCTTC. Translation: CSVVRTGAYNEQFF.

This chain links TRBV18 with TRBJ2-3; D is uncertain. The germline CDR1 and CDR2 sequences are KGHSH and LQKENI. V lost 3 bases and J lost 2, with 12 bases in between. The CDR3 sequence is 15 residues long. Here the CDR3 reads CASSPLTRNTDTQYF. The CDR3 coding sequence is TGTGCCAGCTCACCTTTGACGCGCAACACAGATACGCAGTATTTT. Combining the CDR3 with reference TRBV18 and TRBJ2-3 gives the whole variable domain NAGVMQNPRHLVRRRGQEARLRCSPMKGHSHVYWYRQLPEEGLKFMVYLQKENIIDESGMPKERFSAEFPKEGPSILRIQQVVRGDSAAYFCASSPLTRNTDTQYFGPGTRLTVL.

This clonotype was seen a handful of times. V gene TRBV2 combines with J gene TRBJ2-1, with 9 bases that match TRBD2. The germline V gene encodes CDR1 SNHLY and CDR2 FYNNEI. This CDR3 region has 17 residues. J gave up 1 base and V 7 bases, and 11 bases lay outside the gene matches. The CDR3 coding sequence is TGTGCCAGCACGCTACCCGATAGCGGGAGTTCCTACAATGAGCAGTTCTTC. This translates into CASTLPDSGSSYNEQFF.

In this sample, this clonotype turned up once. V and J are TRBV5-6 and TRBJ2-4; maybe TRBD2 (6 bases). CDR1 and CDR2 (germline): SGHDT, YYEEEE. The CDR3 consists of 15 residues. V lost 2 bases and J 0 bases, leaving 9 bases between the germline ends. The CDR3 protein is CASSFRELAKNIQYF. The CDR3 DNA is TGTGCCAGCAGCTTCCGGGAGCTAGCCAAAAACATTCAGTACTTC.

This chain uses TRBV7-8 with TRBJ2-3, with TRBD2 identical over 9 bases. V gave up 2 bases and J gave up 2 bases; unmatched junction bases: 8. CDR1 is SGHVS and CDR2 is FQNEAQ in the germline V gene. The CDR3 consists of 17 residues. CDR3 nucleotide sequence: TGTGCCAGCAGCTTATCTTTGGCGGGAGGGTACACAGATACGCAGTATTTT. Its translation is CASSLSLAGGYTDTQYF.

The sample holds many counts of this clonotype. The rearrangement uses TRBV7-6 and TRBJ2-7; TRBD2 matches at 9 bases. CDR1 is SGHVS, CDR2 FNYEAQ, per germline. The CDR3 contains 14 residues. The trim removed 3 bases at V and 6 bases at J, leaving 6 bases unmatched. CDR3 nucleotides: TGTGCCAGCAGCTTCTTGGCGGGGGGGCGCGAGCAGTACTTC. As protein: CASSFLAGGREQYF. Using reference TRBV7-6 and TRBJ2-7 for the parts outside the CDR3, the full variable domain is GAGVSQSPRYKVTKRGQDVALRCDPISGHVSLYWYRQALGQGPEFLTYFNYEAQQDKSGLPNDRFSAERPEGSISTLTIQRTEQRDSAMYRCASSFLAGGREQYFGPGTRLTVT.

V usage is TRBV6-1 and J usage is TRBJ2-3; D gene ambiguous. The CDR3 has 14 amino acids. The V end was cut by 6 bases, the J end by 7 bases, with 17 bases between. Germline CDR1 is MNHNS and CDR2 is SASEGT. The chain's CDR3 is CASRANSVGHTQYF. The CDR3 nucleotides read TGTGCCAGCAGGGCAAACTCAGTGGGCCATACGCAGTATTTT.

This clonotype has just a few counts. V and J are TRBV7-9 and TRBJ2-3, with a possible D match to TRBD1 (5 bases). The germline V and J ends were trimmed by 5 bases and 2 bases, with 11 bases remaining between them. CDR1 is SEHNR and CDR2 is FQNEAQ in the germline V gene (reference sequence). The CDR3 spans 14 residues. The CDR3 reads CASSMTVNTDTQYF. Written as DNA, the CDR3 is TGTGCCAGCAGCATGACAGTTAACACAGATACGCAGTATTTT.

V and J are TRBV15 and TRBJ2-2; possible D gene TRBD1, 5 bases. Trimming cost V 0 bases and J 1 base, with 9 bases left between them. The CDR3 sequence is 16 residues long. Germline-derived CDR1 and CDR2 are LNHNV and YYDKDF (reference sequence). CDR3 in amino acids: CATSRDGAVNTGELFF. CDR3 bases: TGTGCCACCAGCAGAGATGGGGCGGTGAACACCGGGGAGCTGTTTTTT.